One sample yielded the 25 T cell receptor beta chains listed below, sequenced in a study of beta chain features in type 1 diabetes. General study results and limits: A moderate, significant TCRB CDR3 shortening appeared in type 1 diabetes across four CD4+ subsets.

The authors reverse transcribed all of the isolated RNA, so sequencing captured expressed TCRB transcripts. Assay used: immunoSEQ multiplex PCR; TCRdb lists only in-frame clones, some missing. The sample lists 100,000 to 150,000 clones, approximately 10% seen once, with 0.75% in the top ten. Their antigens remain unidentified. Sequencing was done on a sample of central memory CD4+ T cells from blood. The source is a man aged 25 to 40 with type 1 diabetes.

The CDR3 region has the DNA TGTGCCAGCAGCGTAGCAGACAGTCACACTGAAGCTTTCTTT. Translating gives CASSVADSHTEAFF. The V gene is TRBV9, the J gene TRBJ1-1; D possibly corresponds to TRBD1 (5 bases). This CDR3 spans 14 amino acids. Germline CDR1 and CDR2: SGDLS and YYNGEE. Deletions cut 0 bases from V and 3 bases from J, with 9 bases between.

This clone was seen a few times. The chain has TRBV18 and TRBJ2-4; D ambiguous. Germline V gives CDR1 KGHSH, CDR2 LQKENI. V lost 6 bases, J lost 3 bases, and 9 bases lay in between. The CDR3 spans 13 residues. CDR3 nucleotides: TGTGCCAGCTCGGCTGAGGACAAAAACATTCAGTACTTC. Its protein product is CASSAEDKNIQYF. Together with reference TRBV18 and TRBJ2-4, the CDR3 gives the full variable domain: NAGVMQNPRHLVRRRGQEARLRCSPMKGHSHVYWYRQLPEEGLKFMVYLQKENIIDESGMPKERFSAEFPKEGPSILRIQQVVRGDSAAYFCASSAEDKNIQYFGAGTRLSVL.

This clone appeared a few times. The J gene is TRBJ2-7, the V gene TRBV15; perhaps TRBD2 as D (5 bases). Germline lookup yields CDR1 LNHNV and CDR2 YYDKDF (reference sequence). Trimming removed 1 base at V and 3 bases at J, with 16 bases between. The CDR3 is made up of 16 amino acids. The CDR3 coding sequence is TGTGCCACCAGCAGAGTGGGAAGAGGGATCTTCTACGAGCAGTACTTC. It yields the protein CATSRVGRGIFYEQYF.

The chain links TRBV11-2 to TRBJ2-5; possibly TRBD2 for D (6 bases). From germline, CDR1 is SGHAT and CDR2 FQNNGV. V was cut by 5 bases and J by 7 bases, with 17 bases left in between. This CDR3 has 14 amino acids. CDR3 amino acids: CASSLPPGRGTQYF. The CDR3 DNA sequence: TGTGCCAGCAGCCTCCCTCCGGGGCGGGGGACCCAGTACTTC.

The rearrangement uses TRBV6-6 and TRBJ1-4, with TRBD1 matching over 8 bases. This CDR3 comprises 13 residues. Germline-derived CDR1 and CDR2 are MNHNY and SVGAGI (reference sequence). With V trimmed by 7 bases and J by 8 bases, 6 bases remained unmatched. This chain's CDR3 is CASMVAGGEKLFF. Here the CDR3 DNA reads TGTGCCAGCATGGTGGCAGGGGGCGAAAAACTGTTTTTT.

The V gene is TRBV27, the J gene TRBJ1-2; TRBD1 matches 10 bases. With V trimmed by 4 bases and J by 8 bases, 4 bases remained unmatched. Germline V gene lookup returns CDR1 MNHEY and CDR2 SMNVEV (reference sequence). This CDR3 region has 13 residues. This CDR3 reads CASSSTGGRGYTF. The CDR3 coding sequence is TGTGCCAGCAGTTCGACAGGGGGCAGGGGCTACACCTTC.

This clone was observed a few times. This chain connects TRBV4-1 to TRBJ2-1, with TRBD1 identical over 10 bases. Germline V CDR1 and CDR2: MGHRA, YSYEKL. The V and J ends lost 2 bases and 12 bases, in that order; junction bases with no gene match: 10. CDR3 size: 15 residues. The CDR3: CASSQLGTDRGTQFF. DNA of the CDR3: TGCGCCAGCAGCCAACTTGGGACGGACAGGGGGACGCAGTTCTTC.

This chain joins TRBV19 and TRBJ1-2, with TRBD1 matching over 7 bases. Germline V gives CDR1 LNHDA, CDR2 SQIVND (reference sequence). The CDR3 spans 16 residues. Trimming removed 7 bases from V and 7 bases from J; junction bases left unmatched: 18. CDR3 loop: CASNAGTASEGRGYTF. The DNA for the CDR3 is TGTGCCAGTAACGCCGGGACAGCTTCTGAGGGACGTGGCTACACCTTC. Based on the CDR3 plus reference TRBV19 and TRBJ1-2, the full variable domain is DGGITQSPKYLFRKEGQNVTLSCEQNLNHDAMYWYRQDPGQGLRLIYYSQIVNDFQKGDIAEGYSVSREKKESFPLTVTSAQKNPTAFYLCASNAGTASEGRGYTFGSGTRLTVV.

The genes are TRBV7-2 and TRBJ2-1; possible D gene TRBD1, 5 bases. CDR3 length equals 15 residues. Germline V gene data show CDR1 as SGHTA and CDR2 as FQGNSA. V was cut by 4 bases and J by 6 bases, with 16 bases left in between. The CDR3 bases are TGTGCCAGCAGCTCTCAGGGCGCTGGCATCAATGAGCAGTTCTTC. This gives the protein CASSSQGAGINEQFF.

This clone was detected only a few times. The rearrangement uses TRBV10-3 and TRBJ2-5, with D maybe TRBD2 (5 bases). There are 11 residues in the CDR3. V was clipped by 4 bases and J by 5 bases, with 5 bases between them. Germline V CDR1 and CDR2: ENHRY, SYGVKD. The CDR3 sequence: CAISGGETQYF. The CDR3 DNA follows: TGTGCCATCAGTGGAGGGGAGACCCAGTACTTC.

This clone was counted only a few times. V is TRBV7-2 and J is TRBJ2-7; D might be TRBD2 (6 bases). V shed 5 bases and J shed 4 bases, with 18 bases lying between them. CDR1 is SGHTA and CDR2 is FQGNSA in the germline V gene. The CDR3 loop spans 15 amino acids. In DNA form, the CDR3 reads TGTGCCAGCAGCCAAAGGAGGAGCGGGCCATACGAGCAGTACTTC. Protein sequence: CASSQRRSGPYEQYF.

V is TRBV5-1 and J is TRBJ2-1; a possible D gene is TRBD2 (5 bases). The CDR3 has 13 amino acids. Germline loops: CDR1 SGHRS, CDR2 YFSETQ. V lost 0 bases and J 5 bases, leaving 6 bases between the germline ends. As DNA, the CDR3 is TGCGCCAGCAGCTTGGGGCGGGACAATGAGCAGTTCTTC. Its protein product is CASSLGRDNEQFF.

The V gene is TRBV18, the J gene TRBJ2-3; 10 positions match TRBD1. V was clipped by 4 bases and J by 5 bases; unmatched bases: 3. Germline V gene lookup returns CDR1 KGHSH and CDR2 LQKENI. The CDR3 spans 14 residues. The CDR3 bases are TGTGCCAGCTCACTCGGGACAGGGGAAGATACGCAGTATTTT. This gives the protein CASSLGTGEDTQYF. Using reference TRBV18 and TRBJ2-3 for the parts outside the CDR3, the full variable domain is NAGVMQNPRHLVRRRGQEARLRCSPMKGHSHVYWYRQLPEEGLKFMVYLQKENIIDESGMPKERFSAEFPKEGPSILRIQQVVRGDSAAYFCASSLGTGEDTQYFGPGTRLTVL.

This clone was seen a handful of times. The gene calls are TRBV18 and TRBJ2-3; the D is unclear. Germline loops: CDR1 KGHSH, CDR2 LQKENI. The V end was cut by 2 bases, the J end by 4 bases, with 4 bases between. The length of the CDR3 is 12 residues. The CDR3 DNA is TGTGCCAGCTCACCAGCGTCAGATACGCAGTATTTT. It is translated as CASSPASDTQYF.

Details on this clone: Other DNA sequences in the sample encode the same CDR3. This chain links TRBV29-1 with TRBJ2-7; D call uncertain. Germline assignment: CDR1 SQVTM and CDR2 ANQGSEA. The V end lost 0 bases, the J end lost 0 bases, and 3 bases lay between the germline ends. The CDR3 is made up of 12 amino acids. For the CDR3, the DNA is TGCAGCGTTGAAGACAGCTCCTACGAGCAGTACTTC. It specifies CSVEDSSYEQYF.

This clone was picked up a small number of times. The sample holds other DNA sequences that translate to the same CDR3. The chain couples TRBV11-2 to TRBJ2-5, with 9 bases fitting TRBD2. The germline gives CDR1 SGHAT, CDR2 FQNNGV. V was clipped by 5 bases and J by 4 bases; unmatched bases: 5. This CDR3 region has 14 residues. In DNA form, the CDR3 reads TGTGCCAGCAGCCCCGGGACTAGCAGAGAGACCCAGTACTTC. Encoded protein: CASSPGTSRETQYF.

As DNA, the CDR3 is TGTGCCAGCAGTACCCGTGGGACAGTAGTGGATACGCAGTATTTT. This codes for CASSTRGTVVDTQYF. The V gene is TRBV6-5, the J gene TRBJ2-3; 7 bases agree with TRBD1. The CDR3 extends over 15 amino acids. The V gene's germline CDR1 is MNHEY and CDR2 SVGAGI. Losses at the gene ends were 5 bases for V and 6 bases for J; bases not matched to a gene: 11.

This clone was seen a few times. The chain has TRBV28 and TRBJ1-4; D is uncertain. This CDR3 contains 15 residues. The V and J ends lost 7 bases and 0 bases respectively, with 12 bases between them. Per germline, CDR1 MDHEN and CDR2 SYDVKM. The CDR3 nucleotides read TGTGCCAGCAACTCGGTCACAGCAACTAATGAAAAACTGTTTTTT. Translation: CASNSVTATNEKLFF.

This clone was detected a few times. The chain carries TRBV28 and TRBJ1-2; 9 bases fit TRBD1. Unmatched junction bases numbered 10, after V lost 6 bases and J lost 8 bases. CDR1 is MDHEN, CDR2 SYDVKM, per germline. The CDR3 length is 14 residues. In DNA, the CDR3 is TGTGCCAGCAGCCTAGAACAGGGGGCGCGGGGCTACACCTTC. Amino acid sequence: CASSLEQGARGYTF.

This clone was seen more than once but under ten times. The chain recombines TRBV6-5 with TRBJ2-2, with D tentatively TRBD2 (6 bases). From germline, CDR1 is MNHEY and CDR2 SVGAGI. V lost 4 bases, J lost 7 bases, and 10 bases lay in between. The CDR3 spans 13 residues. CDR3: CASSLWRGGELFF. For the CDR3, the DNA is TGTGCCAGCAGTTTATGGAGGGGCGGGGAGCTGTTTTTT.

This clone was recorded a few times. V and J are TRBV5-8 and TRBJ2-5, with TRBD2 as a possible D gene (6 bases). The CDR3 is made up of 14 amino acids. Germline V CDR1 and CDR2: SGHTS, YDEGEE. V lost 7 bases, J lost 5 bases, and 18 bases lay in between. CDR3 DNA sequence: TGTGCCAGCTTCTCCGTGGGCGGGACGGAGACCCAGTACTTC. This translates into CASFSVGGTETQYF.

The chain joins TRBV2 to TRBJ2-5, with D unclear. CDR3 length equals 13 residues. V was shortened by 2 bases and J by 1 base, with 5 bases between the two germline ends. Germline V gene data show CDR1 as SNHLY and CDR2 as FYNNEI. DNA for the CDR3: TGTGCCAGCAGTGAACAGGTCCAAGAGACCCAGTACTTC. Translating gives CASSEQVQETQYF.

This clone was counted only a few times. V gene TRBV4-1 combines with J gene TRBJ1-2, with 9 bases aligning to TRBD1. This CDR3 contains 15 residues. The germline V gene encodes CDR1 MGHRA and CDR2 YSYEKL. V was clipped by 3 bases and J by 4 bases; unmatched bases: 6. CDR3 amino acids: CASSHLGQGLYGYTF. CDR3 coding DNA: TGCGCCAGCAGCCACCTTGGACAGGGGCTCTATGGCTACACCTTC.

This chain links TRBV5-4 with TRBJ2-7; 7 bases are shared with TRBD2. Germline V gene data show CDR1 as SGHNT and CDR2 as YYREEE (reference sequence). The CDR3 spans 12 residues. V gave up 4 bases and J gave up 7 bases; unmatched junction bases: 5. CDR3 coding DNA: TGTGCCAGCAGCGAGCGCGGGGGTGAGCAGTACTTC. This sequence encodes CASSERGGEQYF.

A few counts support this clone. The chain combines TRBV2 with TRBJ2-1, with D possibly matching TRBD2 (5 bases). Germline lookup yields CDR1 SNHLY and CDR2 FYNNEI. The CDR3 loop spans 13 amino acids. The V end was cut by 8 bases, the J end by 1 base, with 9 bases between. CDR3 DNA sequence: TGTGCCAGCCGGGGTGGATCCTACAATGAGCAGTTCTTC. Its translation: CASRGGSYNEQFF.